These 30 T cell receptor beta chains came from one sample sequenced in a study of CD8+CD57+ T cells in acquired aplastic anemia. Sequenced patients had shown CD8+CD57+ cell expansion by flow cytometry. Genomic DNA constituted the template upon which TCR beta VDJ and CDR3 profiling was performed. TCRdb independently ran MiXCR on the reads; one entry per CDR3 protein. The table includes 150,000 to 180,000 distinct CDR3 sequences, about 52% detected once. The specimen sequenced was sorted CD4+, CD8+, or CD8+CD57+ T cells (not recorded which) from PBMCs. The receptors derive from a human donor with aplastic anemia.

This sequence joins TRBV5-1 and TRBJ1-1; D unresolved. Looked up from germline, CDR1 is SGHRS and CDR2 is YFSETQ. The V gene lost 4 bases and the J gene lost 6 bases, with 10 bases spanning the gap. The CDR3 is 12 residues long. The CDR3 protein is CASSVAGPEAFF. The CDR3 region has the DNA TGCGCCAGCAGCGTGGCTGGGCCTGAAGCTTTCTTT.

This clonotype occurred once. V gene TRBV5-4 combines with J gene TRBJ1-6; D unresolved. Germline loops: CDR1 SGHNT, CDR2 YYREEE (reference sequence). The CDR3 consists of 13 residues. Trimming took off 0 bases at V and 10 bases at J, with 8 bases between the two ends. The DNA of the CDR3 is TGTGCCAGCAGCTTGGAAGGCGTCTCACCCCTCCACTTT. Its protein product is CASSLEGVSPLHF.

The chain uses TRBV20-1 and TRBJ1-1; no clear D gene. Germline CDR1 and CDR2: DFQATT and SNEGSKA (reference sequence). CDR3 length: 12 amino acids. The CDR3: CRADVLNTEAFF. CDR3 nucleotides: TGCAGAGCGGACGTCTTGAACACTGAAGCTTTCTTT.

V and J are TRBV7-2 and TRBJ2-7, with unresolved D. Trimming left V 4 bases short and J 6 bases short, with 10 bases between. The germline V gene encodes CDR1 SGHTA and CDR2 FQGNSA. The CDR3 spans 12 residues. CDR3 nucleotide sequence: TGTGCCAGCAGCTACGACGTAGGCGAGCAGTACTTC. Amino acids: CASSYDVGEQYF.

At least ten counts were recorded for this clonotype. This rearrangement joins TRBV11-2 to TRBJ1-6; no definite D call. The length of the CDR3 is 17 residues. The germline V gene encodes CDR1 SGHAT and CDR2 FQNNGV. The V end lost 3 bases, the J end lost 6 bases, and 18 bases lay between the germline ends. CDR3 DNA: TGTGCCAGCAGCTTGGAGGTTAGGCAGAGAAGTAATTCACCCCTCCACTTT. Translating it yields CASSLEVRQRSNSPLHF. Drawing the rest from reference TRBV11-2 and TRBJ1-6, the complete variable domain is EAGVAQSPRYKIIEKRQSVAFWCNPISGHATLYWYQQILGQGPKLLIQFQNNGVVDDSQLPKDRFSAERLKGVDSTLKIQPAKLEDSAVYLCASSLEVRQRSNSPLHFGNGTRLTVT.

V gene TRBV7-9 combines with J gene TRBJ2-5; unclear D gene. Trimming stripped 5 bases from V and 5 bases from J, with 15 bases between. Germline V lookup: CDR1 SEHNR, CDR2 FQNEAQ (reference sequence). This CDR3 has 14 residues. CDR3 sequence: CASSVQGAPETQYF. The DNA of the CDR3 is TGTGCCAGCAGCGTTCAAGGTGCACCCGAGACCCAGTACTTC.

This clonotype was found many times. DNA for the CDR3: TGTGCCAGCAGCTTAGTGTCAGGGGGTGGAGAAAAACTGTTTTTT. Its translation is CASSLVSGGGEKLFF. The V gene is TRBV7-9, the J gene TRBJ1-4, with TRBD1 identical over 7 bases. This CDR3 comprises 15 residues. Germline CDR1 is SEHNR and CDR2 is FQNEAQ (reference sequence). The J segment lost 8 bases and the V segment lost 1 base, leaving 7 bases of the junction unmatched. The full variable domain, in which reference TRBV7-9 and TRBJ1-4 provide the parts outside the CDR3, is DTGVSQNPRHKITKRGQNVTFRCDPISEHNRLYWYRQTLGQGPEFLTYFQNEAQLEKSRLLSDRFSAERPKGSFSTLEIQRTEQGDSAMYLCASSLVSGGGEKLFFGSGTQLSVL.

There are many counts of this clonotype. This chain joins TRBV7-9 and TRBJ2-5, with TRBD1 identical over 8 bases. The trim removed 6 bases at V and 4 bases at J, leaving 1 base unmatched. The CDR3 totals 12 residues. CDR1 is SEHNR and CDR2 is FQNEAQ in the germline V gene (reference sequence). CDR3 in amino acids: CASRTGGETQYF. CDR3 sequence (DNA): TGTGCCAGCAGAACAGGGGGAGAGACCCAGTACTTC. Full variable domain (rest looked up from reference TRBV7-9 and TRBJ2-5): DTGVSQNPRHKITKRGQNVTFRCDPISEHNRLYWYRQTLGQGPEFLTYFQNEAQLEKSRLLSDRFSAERPKGSFSTLEIQRTEQGDSAMYLCASRTGGETQYFGPGTRLLVL.

The chain employs TRBV11-1 and TRBJ2-5, with 7 bases matching TRBD2. J lost 3 bases, V lost 1 base, and 2 bases had no gene match. This CDR3 is built from 14 residues. Germline assignment: CDR1 SGHAT and CDR2 FQDESV (reference sequence). CDR3 nucleotide sequence: TGTGCCAGCAGCTTAGGGCTAGCGGAAGAGACCCAGTACTTC. Its protein is CASSLGLAEETQYF.

In its sample, this clonotype was seen many times. This sequence joins TRBV12-3 or TRBV12-4 and TRBJ2-1; 9 positions agree with TRBD2. CDR3 length equals 14 residues. V lost 7 bases to trimming and J lost 3 bases; unmatched junction nucleotides: 4. The CDR3 DNA follows: TGTGCCAGCAATCGCGGGGGGGTCTACAATGAGCAGTTCTTC. This codes for CASNRGGVYNEQFF.

This chain's CDR3 is CASSQSPGVVNGELFF. CDR3 sequence (DNA): TGTGCCAGCAGCCAAAGCCCGGGGGTTGTTAACGGGGAGCTGTTTTTT. This chain uses TRBV10-3 with TRBJ2-2; D may be TRBD2 (6 bases). Germline V gives CDR1 ENHRY, CDR2 SYGVKD. V was clipped by 10 bases and J by 7 bases, with 25 bases between them. The CDR3 has 16 amino acids.

V gene TRBV7-9 combines with J gene TRBJ2-5; TRBD2 aligns across 13 bases. Looked up from germline, CDR1 is SEHNR and CDR2 is FQNEAQ (reference sequence). V was clipped by 7 bases and J by 4 bases; unmatched bases: 9. The CDR3 extends over 16 amino acids. The DNA of the CDR3 is TGTGCCAGCAACCCGGGACTAGCGGGACCGAGAGAGACCCAGTACTTC. Amino acids: CASNPGLAGPRETQYF.

The count of this clonotype is one. The junction differs from germline at one of its ends, possibly a read error. This chain joins TRBV5-1 and TRBJ1-2; D unclear. The CDR3 runs to 14 residues. CDR1 is SGHRS, CDR2 YFSETQ, per germline. The CDR3 nucleotides are TGCGCCAGCAGGGATCAGGAGGCGTCCTATGGCTACACATTC. Translation: CASRDQEASYGYTF.

This clonotype was detected ten times or more. This chain links TRBV5-6 with TRBJ1-2; D uncertain. Trimming removed 5 bases from V and 3 bases from J, with 11 bases in between. The CDR3 is 13 residues long. Germline loops: CDR1 SGHDT, CDR2 YYEEEE. Here the CDR3 DNA reads TGTGCCAGCAGTGATGGGGATGACTATGGCTACACCTTC. Translated: CASSDGDDYGYTF.

There are many counts of this clonotype. The chain carries TRBV27 and TRBJ2-7, with 8 nucleotides matching TRBD1. Germline V gene lookup returns CDR1 MNHEY and CDR2 SMNVEV (reference sequence). The CDR3 has 15 residues. V was pared by 5 bases and J by 2 bases, with 8 bases of the junction left unmatched. The CDR3 nucleotides are TGTGCCAGCAGTCAAAACAGGGGGACCGCCTACGAGCAGTACTTC. Protein: CASSQNRGTAYEQYF.

In its sample, this clonotype was seen many times. This rearrangement joins TRBV7-8 to TRBJ2-1, with 11 positions matching TRBD2. Per the germline V gene, CDR1 is SGHVS and CDR2 is FQNEAQ. The length of the CDR3 is 14 residues. J was trimmed by 8 bases and V by 5 bases; bases with no gene match: 5. The CDR3 coding sequence is TGTGCCAGCAGCCTTAGCGGGGGGGGTGATGAGCAGTTCTTC. Translation: CASSLSGGGDEQFF.

The chain combines TRBV10-1 with TRBJ2-3; D gene unclear. This CDR3 spans 14 amino acids. Germline assignment: CDR1 WNHNN and CDR2 SYGVQD (reference sequence). Trimming pared 5 bases from V and 6 bases from J, leaving 15 bases between. CDR3 sequence: CASSRQPGRDTQYF. Here the CDR3 DNA reads TGCGCCAGCAGTCGTCAGCCTGGTCGGGATACGCAGTATTTT.

This clonotype was detected once. This rearrangement joins TRBV10-2 to TRBJ2-7; 10 nucleotides match TRBD2. From germline, CDR1 is WSHSY and CDR2 SAAADI. The CDR3 consists of 14 residues. With V trimmed by 1 base and J by 4 bases, 1 base remained unmatched. The CDR3, as DNA: TGCGCCAGCAGTGAGTGGACTAGCGGATACGAGCAGTACTTC. This gives the protein CASSEWTSGYEQYF.

This clonotype occurred a few times. The rearrangement uses TRBV7-6 and TRBJ2-7; D possibly corresponds to TRBD1 (5 bases). Germline CDR1 SGHVS, CDR2 FNYEAQ. V was shortened by 0 bases and J by 3 bases, with 12 bases between the two germline ends. This CDR3 is 15 amino acids long. CDR3 in amino acids: CASSLAPDNLYEQYF. The CDR3 nucleotides are TGTGCCAGCAGCTTAGCCCCGGACAACCTCTACGAGCAGTACTTC.

In this sample, this clonotype turned up many times. This chain joins TRBV4-2 and TRBJ2-7; no firm D call. The CDR3 spans 13 residues. CDR1 is LGHNA and CDR2 is YNFKEQ in the germline V gene. Trimming cost V 0 bases and J 6 bases, with 9 bases left between them. The chain's CDR3 is CASSQDVRGEQYF. The CDR3, as DNA: TGTGCCAGCAGCCAAGATGTCCGAGGCGAGCAGTACTTC.

A single count supports this clonotype. This chain joins TRBV11-2 and TRBJ2-2; 9 bases align to TRBD1. Germline trimming cut 1 base from V and 5 bases from J; bases unmatched to any gene: 2. Germline CDR1 reads SGHAT; CDR2 reads FQNNGV. This CDR3 spans 15 amino acids. CDR3 loop: CASSLGDRDTGELFF. CDR3 nucleotide sequence: TGTGCCAGCAGCTTAGGGGACAGGGATACCGGGGAGCTGTTTTTT.

The rearrangement joins TRBV15 to TRBJ2-1; D is tentatively TRBD1 or TRBD2 (5 bases each). The V and J ends lost 4 bases and 4 bases respectively, with 17 bases between them. Germline CDR1 reads LNHNV; CDR2 reads YYDKDF (reference sequence). The length of the CDR3 is 16 residues. DNA of the CDR3: TGTGCCACCAGCAACGTCGGGACGGTCCTATACAATGAGCAGTTCTTC. It codes for CATSNVGTVLYNEQFF.

In nucleotides, the CDR3 is TGTGCCACTCTAACGGGTACGGGACAGGATTTCCACGAGCAGTACTTC. Its protein product is CATLTGTGQDFHEQYF. V is TRBV10-3 and J is TRBJ2-7; 8 bases match TRBD1. V was pared by 10 bases and J by 5 bases, with 19 bases of the junction left unmatched. CDR1 is ENHRY, CDR2 SYGVKD, per germline. The CDR3 totals 16 residues.

This clonotype has a count of ten or more. The genes are TRBV4-1 and TRBJ2-7, with D possibly being TRBD1 (6 bases). The length of the CDR3 is 14 residues. V shed 4 bases and J shed 6 bases, with 16 bases lying between them. The germline V gene has CDR1 MGHRA and CDR2 YSYEKL. CDR3 sequence (DNA): TGCGCCAGCAGCCCGACAGGATCCGCGGGCGAGCAGTACTTC. This sequence encodes CASSPTGSAGEQYF.

The V call is TRBV7-6, the J call TRBJ2-1; no definite D call. This CDR3 has 15 amino acids. Trimming removed 1 base at V and 2 bases at J, with 9 bases between. In germline, CDR1 is SGHVS, CDR2 FNYEAQ. CDR3: CASSLVGGTYNEQFF. In DNA, the CDR3 is TGTGCCAGCAGCTTAGTGGGCGGAACCTACAATGAGCAGTTCTTC. Supplemented by reference TRBV7-6 and TRBJ2-1, the full variable domain reads GAGVSQSPRYKVTKRGQDVALRCDPISGHVSLYWYRQALGQGPEFLTYFNYEAQQDKSGLPNDRFSAERPEGSISTLTIQRTEQRDSAMYRCASSLVGGTYNEQFFGPGTRLTVL.

The chain joins TRBV6-1 to TRBJ1-1; D gene uncertain. CDR1 and CDR2 (germline): MNHNS, SASEGT. The CDR3 length is 12 residues. The V and J ends lost 7 bases and 1 base respectively, with 7 bases between them. In DNA, the CDR3 is TGTGCCAGCACCGACAAGAACACTGAAGCTTTCTTT. Encoded protein: CASTDKNTEAFF.

The chain couples TRBV15 to TRBJ1-1; D is unclear. This CDR3 comprises 17 residues. With 5 bases removed from V and 6 bases from J, the gap between germline ends came to 25 bases. The germline gives CDR1 LNHNV, CDR2 YYDKDF (reference sequence). DNA of the CDR3: TGTGCCACCAGCGGGCGACATATCAGGCGGGATAACTCTGAAGCTTTCTTT. Encoded protein: CATSGRHIRRDNSEAFF. The full variable domain, completed using reference TRBV15 and TRBJ1-1, is DAMVIQNPRYQVTQFGKPVTLSCSQTLNHNVMYWYQQKSSQAPKLLFHYYDKDFNNEADTPDNFQSRRPNTSFCFLDIRSPGLGDTAMYLCATSGRHIRRDNSEAFFGQGTRLTVV.

The V and J genes are TRBV29-1 and TRBJ1-1; D unresolved. Between the trimmed V and J ends, which lost 8 bases and 5 bases, there was a span of 9 bases. Germline lookup yields CDR1 SQVTM and CDR2 ANQGSEA. The CDR3 contains 10 residues. CDR3 residues: CSLLLTEAFF. CDR3 coding DNA: TGCAGCTTGTTGTTGACTGAAGCTTTCTTT. The whole variable domain, filled in from reference TRBV29-1 and TRBJ1-1, reads SAVISQKPSRDICQRGTSLTIQCQVDSQVTMMFWYRQQPGQSLTLIATANQGSEATYESGFVIDKFPISRPNLTFSTLTVSNMSPEDSSIYLCSLLLTEAFFGQGTRLTVV.

The genes are TRBV10-1 and TRBJ1-1; D remains unclear. This CDR3 has 12 amino acids. Germline V gene lookup returns CDR1 WNHNN and CDR2 SYGVQD (reference sequence). Trimming removed 2 bases from V and 3 bases from J, with 4 bases in between. The CDR3 sequence is CASSEGHTEAFF. The CDR3 DNA is TGCGCCAGCAGTGAGGGTCACACTGAAGCTTTCTTT.

In its sample, this clonotype was seen once. The chain is built from TRBV20-1 and TRBJ1-2, with D tentatively TRBD1 (5 bases). Trimming pared 4 bases from V and 1 base from J, leaving 13 bases between. The CDR3 length is 14 residues. Looked up from germline, CDR1 is DFQATT and CDR2 is SNEGSKA (reference sequence). The CDR3 spells CSAKRGGGNYGYTF. The CDR3 region has the DNA TGCAGTGCTAAGCGGGGGGGAGGTAACTATGGCTACACCTTC.